The 3 T cell receptor beta chains given below trace back to one sample, sequenced in a study of blood T cells in healthy people across ages. Through a sample-barcoded 5' primer and a J-beta primer mix, a second PCR was run for about 6 to 11 cycles. TCRdb re-called the 5' RACE reads with MiXCR, one entry per CDR3 protein. The table lists 700,000 or so distinct CDR3 sequences, roughly 20% of them singletons, with around 21% in the top ten. Sample: blood. Receptors originate from a man aged 65 to 79 in good health.

The CDR3: CASSPVEGYSYGYTF. DNA for the CDR3: TGCGCCAGCAGCCCGGTGGAGGGTTACAGCTATGGCTACACCTTC. The chain recombines TRBV5-1 with TRBJ1-2; unclear D gene. The CDR3 spans 15 residues. The germline V gene has CDR1 SGHRS and CDR2 YFSETQ. V gave up 4 bases and J gave up 4 bases, with 17 bases separating them.

V and J are TRBV7-9 and TRBJ1-2, with TRBD1 matching 8 bases. J gave up 3 bases and V 8 bases, and 17 bases lay outside the gene matches. Germline CDR1 is SEHNR and CDR2 is FQNEAQ (reference sequence). The CDR3 spans 17 residues. The CDR3 nucleotides are TGTGCCAGCTCACACAAACCGGGGACAGGCCGGTACTATGGCTACACCTTC. Protein product: CASSHKPGTGRYYGYTF.

The table lists this clonotype with a few counts. The genes are TRBV12-3 or TRBV12-4 and TRBJ2-5; 10 nucleotides agree with TRBD2. The end of the DNA is better explained by TRBJ2-1, so the J call may be wrong. This CDR3 is 15 amino acids long. This CDR3 reads CASSLLLAGEYEQFF. The CDR3 bases are TGTGCCAGCAGTTTGTTGCTAGCGGGAGAATATGAGCAGTTCTTC.